This T cell receptor (beta chain) was retrieved from a study of blood T cells in healthy people across ages. This clonotype was observed a handful of times. The authors ran a second PCR of roughly 6 to 12 cycles using a sample-barcoded 5' primer and a J-beta primer mix. A template-switch adaptor containing 12 random nucleotides labeled each cDNA molecule. From the 5' RACE reads, TCRdb called clonotypes with MiXCR, one entry per CDR3 protein. The repertoire holds around 1,800,000 distinct CDR3 sequences, with about two fifths as singletons. The clonotype comes from a human donor in good health. Material: blood.

The CDR3 sequence: CSARYSPRENTEAFF. In DNA, the CDR3 is TGCAGTGCTAGATACAGCCCGAGGGAGAACACTGAAGCTTTCTTT. V and J are TRBV20-1 and TRBJ1-1; D is ambiguous. The V end was cut by 2 bases, the J end by 1 base, with 14 bases between. The CDR3 consists of 15 residues. The germline V gene encodes CDR1 DFQATT and CDR2 SNEGSKA (reference sequence).